The 15 T cell receptor beta chains listed next were all sequenced from one sample in a study of blood T cell repertoires in COVID-19. Produced via immunoSEQ multiplex PCR; TCRdb's table is partial and in-frame only. The sample lists about 55,000 clones; approximately 82% were seen once. The sequenced sample consisted of peripheral blood. These receptors were collected from a human donor in a cohort sampled during active COVID-19.

This chain joins TRBV19 and TRBJ1-2; perhaps TRBD1 as D (6 bases). CDR1 is LNHDA and CDR2 is SQIVND in the germline V gene (reference sequence). The ends were cut back, 1 base at V and 0 bases at J, with 15 bases in the middle. The CDR3 consists of 17 residues. CDR3 in DNA: TGTGCCAGTAGTATAGTCGACAAGACAGGAGCTAACTATGGCTACACCTTC. Its protein product is CASSIVDKTGANYGYTF. The variable domain in full, with the rest retrieved from reference TRBV19 and TRBJ1-2, is DGGITQSPKYLFRKEGQNVTLSCEQNLNHDAMYWYRQDPGQGLRLIYYSQIVNDFQKGDIAEGYSVSREKKESFPLTVTSAQKNPTAFYLCASSIVDKTGANYGYTFGSGTRLTVV.

The chain links TRBV6-2 or TRBV6-3 to TRBJ1-5, with TRBD1 identical over 10 bases. V gave up 1 base and J gave up 6 bases; unmatched junction bases: 12. The CDR3 sequence is 18 residues long. Germline-derived CDR1 and CDR2 are MNHEY and SVGEGT. CDR3 sequence reads: CASSYWGSGQGISQPQHF. The CDR3 DNA reads TGTGCCAGCAGTTACTGGGGTTCGGGACAGGGGATCTCTCAGCCCCAGCATTTT.

This chain connects TRBV24-1 to TRBJ1-2; TRBD1 might be the D (5 bases). Germline assignment: CDR1 KGHDR and CDR2 SFDVKD. V was clipped by 7 bases and J by 4 bases, with 15 bases between them. CDR3 length equals 14 residues. CDR3: CATSPDSTFYGYTF. The CDR3 DNA sequence: TGTGCCACCAGCCCCGACAGCACATTCTATGGCTACACCTTC.

The chain joins TRBV5-1 to TRBJ2-7; TRBD2 matches at 11 bases. Per germline, CDR1 SGHRS and CDR2 YFSETQ. J was trimmed by 2 bases and V by 0 bases; bases with no gene match: 1. The length of the CDR3 is 15 residues. CDR3 sequence reads: CASSLGLAGPYEQYF. CDR3 coding DNA: TGCGCCAGCAGCTTGGGACTAGCGGGACCCTACGAGCAGTACTTC.

V and J are TRBV6-5 and TRBJ1-2; D remains ambiguous. Trimming left V 2 bases short and J 14 bases short, with 18 bases between. The CDR3 consists of 13 residues. CDR1 is MNHEY, CDR2 SVGAGI, per germline. CDR3 coding DNA: TGTGCCAGCAGTTACGACCCAACGGACTTGAGTACCTTC. Its protein product is CASSYDPTDLSTF.

The chain uses TRBV7-2 and TRBJ2-7, with TRBD1 matching 8 bases. Per the germline V gene, CDR1 is SGHTA and CDR2 is FQGNSA. The junction had 7 bases not matched to a gene; V was cut back by 4 bases and J by 2 bases. The CDR3 loop spans 15 amino acids. The CDR3 DNA reads TGTGCCAGCAGCTCGGGACAGGACCTAACCTACGAGCAGTACTTC. Its translation: CASSSGQDLTYEQYF.

The J gene is TRBJ1-4, the V gene TRBV6-6, with D perhaps matching TRBD1 (6 bases). CDR1 is MNHNY and CDR2 is SVGAGI in the germline V gene (reference sequence). V lost 5 bases, J lost 5 bases, and 12 bases lay in between. CDR3 length: 14 residues. The CDR3 DNA sequence: TGTGCCAGCAGTGCCGACAGGTCAAATGAAAAACTGTTTTTT. This sequence encodes CASSADRSNEKLFF.

This sequence joins TRBV6-6 and TRBJ2-7, with TRBD2 identical over 8 bases. Germline CDR1 is MNHNY and CDR2 is SVGAGI (reference sequence). The CDR3 length is 13 residues. After removal of 8 bases from V and 0 bases from J, the junction contained 3 bases not matched to a gene. DNA of the CDR3: TGTGCCAGCCAGCGGGAGAGCTCCTACGAGCAGTACTTC. Its protein is CASQRESSYEQYF.

This chain uses TRBV6-2 or TRBV6-3 with TRBJ2-1; TRBD2 aligns across 11 bases. The CDR3 spans 17 residues. J was trimmed by 8 bases and V by 2 bases; bases with no gene match: 11. Per the germline V gene, CDR1 is MNHEY and CDR2 is SVGEGT. The CDR3 is CASSYGLAGGGWDEQFF. In DNA, the CDR3 is TGTGCCAGCAGTTACGGTCTAGCGGGGGGAGGATGGGATGAGCAGTTCTTC.

The V gene is TRBV7-9, the J gene TRBJ1-5, with 8 bases aligning to TRBD1. With 6 bases clipped from V and 6 bases from J, the junction kept 22 bases outside the gene matches. The length of the CDR3 is 19 residues. CDR1 and CDR2 from the germline V gene are SEHNR and FQNEAQ (reference sequence). The chain's CDR3 is CASSSSPGTGTGRSQPQHF. DNA of the CDR3: TGTGCCAGCAGTTCCTCCCCCGGGACAGGCACCGGTAGGAGTCAGCCCCAGCATTTT.

This chain uses TRBV7-6 with TRBJ2-7; 11 nucleotides agree with TRBD2. V was clipped by 3 bases and J by 6 bases; unmatched bases: 16. The V gene's germline CDR1 is SGHVS and CDR2 FNYEAQ. This CDR3 spans 18 amino acids. CDR3 bases: TGTGCCAGCAGCTTCCGCTCCGTAGCGGGAGGGCCATCGTGCGAGCAGTACTTC. Translated, it gives CASSFRSVAGGPSCEQYF.

V usage is TRBV30 and J usage is TRBJ2-1, with a possible D match to TRBD2 (7 bases). This CDR3 region has 13 residues. V was cut by 0 bases and J by 8 bases, with 11 bases left in between. The germline CDR1 and CDR2 sequences are GTSNPN and SVGIG (reference sequence). The CDR3 loop is CAWSVSGGHEQFF. In nucleotides, the CDR3 is TGTGCCTGGAGTGTATCCGGGGGGCATGAGCAGTTCTTC.

This clone was counted once. The chain uses TRBV2 and TRBJ2-1; TRBD2 aligns across 12 bases. Germline V gives CDR1 SNHLY, CDR2 FYNNEI. This CDR3 contains 20 residues. V lost 3 bases and J lost 2; bases outside the gene matches: 14. This chain's CDR3 is CASSDWFRLAGGPAYNEQFF. DNA for the CDR3: TGTGCCAGCAGTGATTGGTTCCGCCTAGCGGGAGGGCCGGCCTACAATGAGCAGTTCTTC.

The chain recombines TRBV2 with TRBJ2-5; weak D call: TRBD1 (6 bases). CDR1 is SNHLY, CDR2 FYNNEI, per germline. V shed 6 bases and J shed 1 base, with 15 bases lying between them. The CDR3 has 15 amino acids. The CDR3 protein is CASSRDNGPQETQYF. CDR3 in DNA: TGTGCCAGCAGCCGGGACAATGGCCCCCAAGAGACCCAGTACTTC.

The chain employs TRBV5-5 and TRBJ2-2, with a weak D call TRBD2 (7 bases). This CDR3 is built from 17 residues. Trimming shortened V by 2 bases and J by 4 bases, and 18 bases separated the two germline ends. CDR1 and CDR2 from the germline V gene are SGHKS and YYEKEE (reference sequence). The DNA of the CDR3 is TGTGCCAGCAGCTTTTCTGGGGAGGGGGTACTCACCGGGGAGCTGTTTTTT. Protein product: CASSFSGEGVLTGELFF.